What follows are 24 T cell receptor beta chains derived from one specimen sequenced in a study of vaccination effects on CD4 cells after COVID-19. Using viral peptide pools, the ViraFEST assay grew out antigen-specific CD4+ T cells prior to sequencing. It was after around eleven days of culture that CD4+ T cells were isolated. This individual tested PCR-positive for SARS-CoV-2 infection between March and December 2020. TCRdb's copy holds only in-frame clones and misses some; the assay was immunoSEQ multiplex PCR. The repertoire holds approximately 22,000 clones, approximately 72% seen once, with 35% to 40% in the top ten. These receptors have no identified antigens. The sample here was CD4+ T cells from PBMCs cultured with a peptide pool, taken before COVID-19 vaccination. The receptors here all came from a human donor who had a prior SARS-CoV-2 infection.

The rearrangement joins TRBV5-5 to TRBJ1-3; D may be TRBD1 (5 bases). Germline assignment: CDR1 SGHKS and CDR2 YYEKEE (reference sequence). The CDR3 is 15 residues long. The germline V and J ends were trimmed by 3 bases and 0 bases, with 10 bases remaining between them. As DNA, the CDR3 is TGTGCCAGCAGCTCTCCAGGGAACTCTGGAAACACCATATATTTT. Its translation is CASSSPGNSGNTIYF.

This chain connects TRBV7-9 to TRBJ2-5; weak D call: TRBD2 (7 bases). CDR3 length: 15 residues. The germline V gene encodes CDR1 SEHNR and CDR2 FQNEAQ (reference sequence). The V gene lost 5 bases and the J gene lost 4 bases, with 17 bases spanning the gap. The CDR3 protein is CASSPGGGGGETQYF. CDR3 bases: TGTGCCAGCAGCCCAGGAGGGGGGGGCGGAGAGACCCAGTACTTC.

The rearrangement links TRBV28 to TRBJ1-5, with TRBD1 matching over 7 bases. This CDR3 region has 14 residues. The J segment lost 4 bases and the V segment lost 5 bases, leaving 5 bases of the junction unmatched. CDR1 and CDR2 (germline): MDHEN, SYDVKM. The CDR3 DNA reads as TGTGCCAGCAGTCCCGCAGGGGGTAATCAGCCCCAGCATTTT. Translation gives CASSPAGGNQPQHF.

This chain links TRBV6-5 with TRBJ2-7; tentative D call: TRBD2 (7 bases). The CDR3 runs to 13 residues. In germline, CDR1 is MNHEY, CDR2 SVGAGI. V was shortened by 11 bases and J by 11 bases, with 25 bases between the two germline ends. The chain's CDR3 is CAPWGGQKKSEYF. The DNA for the CDR3 is TGTGCCCCCTGGGGGGGCCAAAAAAAAAGTGAGTACTTC.

This clone is a singleton in its sample. V gene TRBV6-2 or TRBV6-3 combines with J gene TRBJ2-7; TRBD1 matches at 10 bases. Trimming took 2 bases from V and 4 from J; bases not matched to a gene: 11. There are 17 residues in the CDR3. Germline-derived CDR1 and CDR2 are MNHEY and SVGEGT. This chain's CDR3 is CASSYRAGTGALYEQYF. In DNA form, the CDR3 reads TGTGCCAGCAGTTACCGGGCCGGGACAGGGGCTCTATACGAGCAGTACTTC.

Remarks on this clone: Additional DNA sequences in this sample encode the identical CDR3. The CDR3 reads CASSLWGADTQYF. The CDR3 coding sequence is TGTGCCAGCAGTTTATGGGGGGCAGATACGCAGTATTTT. This chain joins TRBV12-3 or TRBV12-4 and TRBJ2-3, with a tentative D call TRBD2 (6 bases). V lost 2 bases, J lost 4 bases, and 7 bases lay in between. This CDR3 region has 13 residues.

The gene calls are TRBV11-3 and TRBJ1-1, with D possibly matching TRBD1 (6 bases). With 1 base removed from V and 1 base from J, the gap between germline ends came to 7 bases. CDR1 is SGHNT, CDR2 YENEEA, per germline. The CDR3 extends over 14 amino acids. The CDR3 sequence is CASSLGTENTEAFF. CDR3 nucleotide sequence: TGTGCCAGCAGCTTAGGGACAGAGAACACTGAAGCTTTCTTT.

The rearrangement uses TRBV11-2 and TRBJ2-7, with D maybe TRBD2 (5 bases). Per the germline V gene, CDR1 is SGHAT and CDR2 is FQNNGV. This CDR3 has 12 amino acids. Trimming stripped 5 bases from V and 7 bases from J, with 12 bases between. In nucleotides, the CDR3 is TGTGCCAGCAGCCTGGCGGGTGTGGAGCAGTACTTC. This sequence encodes CASSLAGVEQYF. The full variable domain, in which reference TRBV11-2 and TRBJ2-7 provide the parts outside the CDR3, is EAGVAQSPRYKIIEKRQSVAFWCNPISGHATLYWYQQILGQGPKLLIQFQNNGVVDDSQLPKDRFSAERLKGVDSTLKIQPAKLEDSAVYLCASSLAGVEQYFGPGTRLTVT.

This sequence joins TRBV2 and TRBJ1-1, with D unresolved. The V gene lost 7 bases and the J gene lost 2 bases, with 11 bases spanning the gap. CDR1 and CDR2 (germline): SNHLY, FYNNEI. CDR3 size: 13 residues. The CDR3: CASTGSPNTEAFF. The CDR3, as DNA: TGTGCCAGCACGGGCAGTCCCAACACTGAAGCTTTCTTT.

The rearrangement uses TRBV5-1 and TRBJ2-1; TRBD2 agrees at 13 bases. The ends lost 4 bases at V and 9 bases at J; junction bases unmatched: 10. CDR3 length equals 16 residues. In germline, CDR1 is SGHRS, CDR2 YFSETQ. CDR3 amino acids: CASSPLTSGGSVEQFF. In DNA form, the CDR3 reads TGCGCCAGCAGCCCTTTGACTAGCGGGGGGTCTGTTGAGCAGTTCTTC.

CDR3 residues: CASRRQRNQPQHF. In DNA form, the CDR3 reads TGTGCCAGTAGGCGACAGCGCAATCAGCCCCAGCATTTT. V is TRBV19 and J is TRBJ1-5; maybe TRBD1 (5 bases). Trimming shortened V by 6 bases and J by 2 bases, and 8 bases separated the two germline ends. In germline, CDR1 is LNHDA, CDR2 SQIVND (reference sequence). The CDR3 length is 13 residues.

This chain connects TRBV19 to TRBJ2-4; 7 nucleotides align to TRBD2. CDR1 and CDR2 (germline): LNHDA, SQIVND (reference sequence). V shed 3 bases and J 0 bases; nucleotides not matched to a gene: 17. The CDR3 loop spans 20 amino acids. CDR3 coding DNA: TGTGCCAGTAGTATTATATGGGGAGGGGAGACAAAACTAGCCAAAAACATTCAGTACTTC. Protein product: CASSIIWGGETKLAKNIQYF.

This clone was seen just once. This chain links TRBV10-3 with TRBJ2-3, with a tentative D call TRBD2 (6 bases). Trimming took 3 bases from V and 5 from J, leaving 18 bases between them. The germline gives CDR1 ENHRY, CDR2 SYGVKD. CDR3 length equals 16 residues. The CDR3 DNA reads as TGTGCCATCAGTGATTTTGGAGAGCGGAGGGGAGATACGCAGTATTTT. Its translation is CAISDFGERRGDTQYF.

The chain employs TRBV30 and TRBJ1-6, with D hard to call. V was pared by 1 base and J by 2 bases, with 21 bases between. CDR3 length: 19 residues. The germline gives CDR1 GTSNPN, CDR2 SVGIG (reference sequence). For the CDR3, the DNA is TGTGCCTGGAGTGGAAATTATGGATATCCGCCAACCTATAATTCACCCCTCCACTTT. Translating gives CAWSGNYGYPPTYNSPLHF.

This rearrangement joins TRBV10-2 to TRBJ2-5; either TRBD1 or TRBD2 may supply D (5 bases each). The germline V and J ends were trimmed by 7 bases and 5 bases, with 17 bases remaining between them. The CDR3 consists of 14 residues. Germline-derived CDR1 and CDR2 are WSHSY and SAAADI. This CDR3 reads CASTGGNLLETQYF. The DNA for the CDR3 is TGCGCCAGCACTGGGGGTAATCTCCTCGAGACCCAGTACTTC.

The chain combines TRBV7-2 with TRBJ2-1, with D possibly being TRBD1 (8 bases). The germline V gene has CDR1 SGHTA and CDR2 FQGNSA. Between the trimmed V and J ends, which lost 2 bases and 5 bases, there was a span of 13 bases. The CDR3 length is 15 residues. The CDR3 nucleotides are TGTGCCAGCAGCTTAAGCGGGGACAGGAACAATGAGCAGTTCTTC. Translated, it gives CASSLSGDRNNEQFF.

The rearrangement links TRBV7-8 to TRBJ2-3; 8 bases agree with TRBD2. The CDR3 consists of 17 residues. Looked up from germline, CDR1 is SGHVS and CDR2 is FQNEAQ. Germline trimming cut 4 bases from V and 5 bases from J; bases unmatched to any gene: 14. As DNA, the CDR3 is TGTGCCAGCAGCTACCGCCCTCCCGGGGGGGCCAGAGATACGCAGTATTTT. Translating it yields CASSYRPPGGARDTQYF.

The rearrangement joins TRBV7-2 to TRBJ2-3, with 13 bases fitting TRBD2. Trimming at V came to 3 bases and at J to 4 bases, leaving 7 bases not matched to a gene. This CDR3 region has 17 residues. Germline CDR1 reads SGHTA; CDR2 reads FQGNSA. The CDR3 spells CASSFRTSGRGPDTQYF. CDR3 bases: TGTGCCAGCAGCTTTCGAACTAGCGGGAGGGGGCCAGATACGCAGTATTTT.

V gene TRBV3-1 (or the pseudogene TRBV3-2) combines with J gene TRBJ1-1; D is undetermined. The CDR3 consists of 14 residues. Germline V gene data show CDR1 as LGHDT and CDR2 as YNNKEL (reference sequence). V lost 0 bases, J lost 0 bases, and 5 bases lay in between. The CDR3 DNA reads as TGTGCCAGCAGCCAAGACGGATTGAACACTGAAGCTTTCTTT. It yields the protein CASSQDGLNTEAFF.

The genes are TRBV9 and TRBJ1-6; D not resolved. The CDR3 runs 13 residues. CDR1 and CDR2 from the germline V gene are SGDLS and YYNGEE. Trimming shortened V by 0 bases and J by 12 bases, and 10 bases separated the two germline ends. The CDR3 spells CASSVVSEGPLHF. The CDR3 nucleotides are TGTGCCAGCAGCGTAGTATCCGAGGGACCCCTCCACTTT. Complete variable domain (other parts from reference TRBV9 and TRBJ1-6): DSGVTQTPKHLITATGQRVTLRCSPRSGDLSVYWYQQSLDQGLQFLIQYYNGEERAKGNILERFSAQQFPDLHSELNLSSLELGDSALYFCASSVVSEGPLHFGNGTRLTVT.

This chain links TRBV28 with TRBJ1-2; D is ambiguous. Germline CDR1 and CDR2: MDHEN and SYDVKM. The CDR3 is 12 amino acids. V was trimmed by 2 bases and J by 4 bases, leaving 5 bases between them. The CDR3 nucleotides are TGTGCCAGCAGTTTAAACCTCTATGGCTACACCTTC. This gives the protein CASSLNLYGYTF.

CDR3: CASSKQDRREDGNTIYF. CDR3 coding DNA: TGTGCCAGCAGCAAGCAAGACCGCAGGGAGGATGGAAACACCATATATTTT. J is TRBJ1-3 and V is TRBV21-1. TRBV21-1 is a known pseudogene. The CDR3 length is 17 residues.

The V and J genes are TRBV24-1 and TRBJ2-2, with D possibly being TRBD1 (5 bases). V was clipped by 4 bases and J by 4 bases, with 9 bases between them. The CDR3 contains 14 residues. Germline CDR1 and CDR2: KGHDR and SFDVKD. CDR3 coding DNA: TGTGCCACCAGTGAACCAGGGTCCACCGGGGAGCTGTTTTTT. Translation: CATSEPGSTGELFF.

This clone has a single count. The chain has TRBV3-1 (or the pseudogene TRBV3-2) and TRBJ1-6, with a tentative D call TRBD1 (6 bases). Germline loops: CDR1 LGHDT, CDR2 YNNKEL (reference sequence). The CDR3 sequence is 12 residues long. V was clipped by 7 bases and J by 8 bases, with 9 bases between them. The CDR3 sequence: CASTTGYSPLHF. The CDR3 coding sequence is TGTGCCAGCACTACAGGGTATTCACCCCTCCACTTT.